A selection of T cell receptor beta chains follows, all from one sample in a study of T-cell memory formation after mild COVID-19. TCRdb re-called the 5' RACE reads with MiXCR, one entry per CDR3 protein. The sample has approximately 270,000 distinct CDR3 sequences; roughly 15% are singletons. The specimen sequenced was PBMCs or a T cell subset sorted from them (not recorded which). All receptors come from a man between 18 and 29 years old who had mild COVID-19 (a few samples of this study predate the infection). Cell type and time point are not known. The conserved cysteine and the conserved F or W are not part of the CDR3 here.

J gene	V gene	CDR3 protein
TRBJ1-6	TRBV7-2	ASSFSGTGNSPLH
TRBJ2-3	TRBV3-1	ASSSGLPRDTQY
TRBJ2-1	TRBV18	ASSPPGLLDEQF
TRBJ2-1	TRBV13	ASSSPSLSYNEQF
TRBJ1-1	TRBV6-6	ASSFKDTEAF
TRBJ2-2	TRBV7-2	ASSLEILGGTGELF
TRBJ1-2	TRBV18	ASSPESTGSYGYT
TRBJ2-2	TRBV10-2	ATLPAGLGGELF
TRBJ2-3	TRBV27	ASTGTGYTDTQY
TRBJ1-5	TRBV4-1	ASSQEVGNQPQH
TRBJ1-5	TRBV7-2	ASSLWRDKNQPQH
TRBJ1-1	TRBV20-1	SARVSLLTNTEAF
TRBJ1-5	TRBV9	ASSVGGGLNQPQH
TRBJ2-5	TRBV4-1	ASSQEGSPRETQY
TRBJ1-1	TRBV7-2	ASSFGDRWGANTEAF
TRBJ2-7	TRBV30	AWSVPGTASYEQY
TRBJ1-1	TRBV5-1	ASSLGVDYTEAF
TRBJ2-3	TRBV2	ASSEAGGLADTQY
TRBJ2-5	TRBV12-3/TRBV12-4	ASRHGTAGLETQY
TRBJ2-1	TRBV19	ASSRLDRVNEQF